This TCR beta chain is drawn from a study of T cells after posttransplantation cyclophosphamide. Study observations and caveats: Tissue-infiltrating T cells from skin or gut overlapped little with blood T cells.

Profiled with immunoSEQ multiplex PCR; TCRdb holds only in-frame clones, not every one. Seen here are tens of thousands of clones, just under 95% observed once, and the top ten hold about 3%. In regard to this clone: Its antigen is currently unknown.

Trimming pared 4 bases from V and 4 bases from J, leaving 9 bases between. This CDR3 region has 13 residues. Germline-derived CDR1 and CDR2 are LGHNA and YSLEER. Sequenced: PBMCs. The clonotype was recovered from a woman in her 30s in good health and a related stem cell transplant donor. This chain links TRBV4-3 with TRBJ2-3, with D perhaps TRBD1 (5 bases). CDR3 residues: CASSPQGADTQYF. CDR3 sequence (DNA): TGCGCCAGCAGCCCTCAGGGTGCAGATACGCAGTATTTT.